This T cell receptor (beta chain) derives from a study of cytomegalovirus exposure and HLA in healthy donors. Study details: Approximately 85 million unique TCRs from HLA-typed donors made up an early data release. Findings of the study overall: A later analysis appeared to link common viral pathogens to several of the most significant clusters.

For this clone: Its antigen is undetermined.

Germline CDR1 MNHEY, CDR2 SVGAGI. Trimming pared 0 bases from V and 3 bases from J, leaving 11 bases between. The length of the CDR3 is 16 residues. The PCR ran on 60 Vbeta and 13 Jbeta primers. Some clones are missing from TCRdb's copy, which holds only in-frame ones; the method was immunoSEQ multiplex PCR. The sample lists about 140,000 clones; 60% to 75% were seen once. V usage is TRBV6-5 and J usage is TRBJ2-2; tentative D call: TRBD1 (7 bases). The clonotype comes from a young man in good health and CMV-seronegative. What was sequenced was PBMCs. For the CDR3, the DNA is TGTGCCAGCAGTTACTCCAGGGGGGCCCACACCGGGGAGCTGTTTTTT. It encodes CASSYSRGAHTGELFF.